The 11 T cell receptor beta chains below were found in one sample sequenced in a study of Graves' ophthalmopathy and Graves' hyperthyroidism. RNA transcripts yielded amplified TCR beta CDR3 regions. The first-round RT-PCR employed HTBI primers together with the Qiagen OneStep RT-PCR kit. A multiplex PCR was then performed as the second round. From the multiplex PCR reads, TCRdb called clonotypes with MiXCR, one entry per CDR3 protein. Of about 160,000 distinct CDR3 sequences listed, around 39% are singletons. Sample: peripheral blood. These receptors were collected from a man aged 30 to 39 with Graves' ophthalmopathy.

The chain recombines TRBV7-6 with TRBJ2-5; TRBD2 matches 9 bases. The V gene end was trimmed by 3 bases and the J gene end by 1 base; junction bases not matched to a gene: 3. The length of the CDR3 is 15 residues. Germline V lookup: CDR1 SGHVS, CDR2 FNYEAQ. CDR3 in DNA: TGTGCCAGCAGCTTGCGGGGGGGGCTCCAAGAGACCCAGTACTTC. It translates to CASSLRGGLQETQYF.

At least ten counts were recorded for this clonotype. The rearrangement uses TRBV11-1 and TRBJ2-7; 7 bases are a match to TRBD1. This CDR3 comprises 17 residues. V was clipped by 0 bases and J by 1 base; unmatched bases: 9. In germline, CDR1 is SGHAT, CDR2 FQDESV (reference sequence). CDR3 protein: CASSLALVQGRSYEQYF. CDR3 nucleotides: TGTGCCAGCAGCTTAGCGCTGGTACAGGGGAGATCCTACGAGCAGTACTTC.

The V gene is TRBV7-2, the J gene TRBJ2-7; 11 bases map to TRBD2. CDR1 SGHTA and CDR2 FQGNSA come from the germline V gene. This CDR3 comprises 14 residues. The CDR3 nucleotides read TGTGCAACTACTAGCGGGGGAAGCTCCTACGAGCAGTACTTC. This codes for CATTSGGSSYEQYF.

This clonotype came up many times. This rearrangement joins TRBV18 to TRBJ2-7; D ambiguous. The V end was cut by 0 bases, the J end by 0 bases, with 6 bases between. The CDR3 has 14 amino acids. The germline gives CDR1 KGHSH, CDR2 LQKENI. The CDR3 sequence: CASSPPSLSYEQYF. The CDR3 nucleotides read TGTGCCAGCTCACCACCGAGTCTCTCCTACGAGCAGTACTTC.

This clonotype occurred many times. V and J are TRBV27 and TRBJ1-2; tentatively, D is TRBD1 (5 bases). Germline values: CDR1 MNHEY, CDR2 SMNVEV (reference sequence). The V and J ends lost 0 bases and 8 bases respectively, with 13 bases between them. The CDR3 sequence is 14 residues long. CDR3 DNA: TGTGCCAGCAGTTTATCAGGGCAGGGCGAGGGCTACACCTTC. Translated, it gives CASSLSGQGEGYTF.

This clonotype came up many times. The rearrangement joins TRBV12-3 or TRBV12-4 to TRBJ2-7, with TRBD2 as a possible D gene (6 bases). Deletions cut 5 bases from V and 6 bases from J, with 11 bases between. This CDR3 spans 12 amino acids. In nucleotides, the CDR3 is TGTGCCAGCAGTCGGGACTTGGGCGAGCAGTACTTC. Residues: CASSRDLGEQYF.

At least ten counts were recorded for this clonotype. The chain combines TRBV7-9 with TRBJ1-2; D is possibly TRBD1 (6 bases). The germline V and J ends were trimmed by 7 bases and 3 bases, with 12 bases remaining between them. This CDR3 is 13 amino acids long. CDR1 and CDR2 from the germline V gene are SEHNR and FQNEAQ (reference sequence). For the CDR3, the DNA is TGTGCCAGCACCGCCGGGGGCCACTATGGCTACACCTTC. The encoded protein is CASTAGGHYGYTF.

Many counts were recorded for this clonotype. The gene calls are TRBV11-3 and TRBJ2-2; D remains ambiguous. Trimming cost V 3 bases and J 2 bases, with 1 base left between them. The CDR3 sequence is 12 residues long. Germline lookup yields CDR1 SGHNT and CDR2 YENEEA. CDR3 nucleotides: TGTGCCAGCAGCTTCAACACCGGGGAGCTGTTTTTT. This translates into CASSFNTGELFF.

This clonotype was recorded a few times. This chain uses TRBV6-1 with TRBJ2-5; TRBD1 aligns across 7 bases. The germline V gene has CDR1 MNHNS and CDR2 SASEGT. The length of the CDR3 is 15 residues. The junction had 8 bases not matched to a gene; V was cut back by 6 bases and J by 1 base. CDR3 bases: TGTGCCAGCAGACGCCGAGACAGGGCCCAAGAGACCCAGTACTTC. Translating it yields CASRRRDRAQETQYF.

In nucleotides, the CDR3 is TGTGCCAGCAGTTACTCGATTACAGGGTGGTCACCCCTCCACTTT. Protein sequence: CASSYSITGWSPLHF. The chain carries TRBV6-5 and TRBJ1-6, with D perhaps matching TRBD1 (6 bases). This CDR3 comprises 15 residues. CDR1 and CDR2 (germline): MNHEY, SVGAGI. Trimming took 0 bases from V and 10 from J, leaving 13 bases between them.

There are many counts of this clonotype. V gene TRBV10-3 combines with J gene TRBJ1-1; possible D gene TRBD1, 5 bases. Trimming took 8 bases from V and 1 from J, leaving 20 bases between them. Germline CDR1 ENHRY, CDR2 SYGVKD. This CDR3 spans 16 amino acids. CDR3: CAIGAYIGDPNTEAFF. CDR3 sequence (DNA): TGTGCCATCGGGGCGTACATTGGGGACCCGAACACTGAAGCTTTCTTT.